The sequence of this TCR beta chain was determined in a study of shared clonotypes between healthy human individuals. Study-wide results and limits: Compared with clonotypes that all four donors shared, non-shared clonotypes had lower generation probabilities. Incompleteness in sorted-subset sequencing, despite large depth, was shown by rarefaction.

The assay used deep level. TCRdb's table, derived via immunoSEQ multiplex PCR, lists solely in-frame clones and lacks some. The sample yields roughly 1,000,000 clones, approximately 78% seen once. Investigators divided CD4+ cells into CD45RA+ naive and CD45RA-negative memory subsets. For this clone: Antigen: not known.

CDR3 size: 13 residues. Germline CDR1 is SGHRS and CDR2 is YFSETQ. The V end was cut by 4 bases, the J end by 0 bases, with 6 bases between. The TCR sequence derives from a man in his late teens or twenties in good health. Some clones in this sample may be carry-over from other donors' samples. The sequenced material came from memory CD4+ T cells from PBMCs. Subset in this sample: CD45RA-negative fraction. The chain links TRBV5-1 to TRBJ2-3; D not resolved. In nucleotides, the CDR3 is TGCGCCAGCAGCATGGGTAGCACAGATACGCAGTATTTT. Residues: CASSMGSTDTQYF.